This T cell receptor beta chain was sequenced for a study of T cells in Graves' hyperthyroidism and ophthalmopathy. Study-level information: Peripheral blood was taken when the disease was first diagnosed, before any treatment began.

The study excluded patients with uncontrolled infection, other autoimmune disease, pregnancy or lactation. Together with thyroid ultrasound, orbital computed tomography, serum thyroxine and TRAb, clinical symptoms were used for diagnoses. The CDR3 spans 15 residues. Germline loops: CDR1 SGHKS, CDR2 YYEKEE (reference sequence). V lost 0 bases and J lost 0, with 10 bases in between. This clonotype was recorded many times. The source material, RNA transcripts, was used to amplify TCR beta CDR3 regions. The HTBI primer set served for first-round RT-PCR of the TCR CDR3. TCRdb used MiXCR to reprocess the multiplex PCR reads, holding one entry per CDR3 protein. Counted here are 300,000 to 400,000 distinct CDR3 sequences, around 14% occurring once; the ten biggest clones make up 20% to 25%.

The sample comprised blood. The genes are TRBV5-5 and TRBJ2-7; D is unclear. This TCR came from a woman in her twenties or thirties with Graves' hyperthyroidism. The CDR3 DNA reads as TGTGCCAGCAGCTTGGGGACCCTTTACTCCTACGAGCAGTACTTC. This gives the protein CASSLGTLYSYEQYF.